The T cell receptor (beta chain) described here comes from a study of blood T cell repertoires in COVID-19. The method was immunoSEQ multiplex PCR; TCRdb's version includes in-frame clones alone and lacks a portion of them. The sample lists tens of thousands of clones; around nine tenths were seen once. Seattle participants joined during active infection and were tracked over time. The source of this sequence is a man aged 35-49 years with COVID-19, enrolled during active disease. The sequenced material came from peripheral blood.

DNA of the CDR3: TGTGCCAGCAGCTTGGCAGGGAACACTGAAGCTTTCTTT. Translated, it gives CASSLAGNTEAFF. The V and J genes are TRBV5-5 and TRBJ1-1; no firm D call. Between the trimmed V and J ends, which lost 0 bases and 1 base, there was a span of 4 bases. The CDR3 runs 13 residues. CDR1 is SGHKS and CDR2 is YYEKEE in the germline V gene (reference sequence).